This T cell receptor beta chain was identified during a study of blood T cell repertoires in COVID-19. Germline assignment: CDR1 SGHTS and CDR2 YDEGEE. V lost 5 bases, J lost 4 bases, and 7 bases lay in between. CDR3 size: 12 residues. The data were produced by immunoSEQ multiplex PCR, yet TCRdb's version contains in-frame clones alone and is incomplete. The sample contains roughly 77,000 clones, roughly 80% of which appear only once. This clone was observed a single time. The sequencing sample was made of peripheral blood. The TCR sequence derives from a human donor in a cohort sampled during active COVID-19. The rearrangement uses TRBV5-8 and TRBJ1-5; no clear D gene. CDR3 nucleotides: TGTGCCAGCAGAAATGTAAATCAGCCCCAGCATTTT. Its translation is CASRNVNQPQHF.